The next 8 T cell receptor beta chains were all read from a single sample in a study of regulatory T cells in long-lasting Graves disease. Arm-PCR of CDR3 regions with iRepertoire HTBI primers generated TCR beta libraries. TCRdb recomputed calls from the multiplex PCR reads with MiXCR, one row per CDR3 protein. The table has approximately 490,000 distinct CDR3 sequences, 15% to 20% seen once. Time point denoted: newly diagnosed GD, antithyroid drugs for less than 3 months. PBMCs were the source of the RNA used for TCR sequencing. This same sample was also taken into another study, of T cells in Graves' hyperthyroidism and ophthalmopathy.

Sequenced here: peripheral blood mononuclear cells (PBMCs), sampled at new diagnosis, from a patient treated with antithyroid drugs. The receptors were gathered from a man aged 40-49 years with Graves disease.

The chain recombines TRBV19 with TRBJ2-2, with D perhaps matching TRBD2 (6 bases). The V and J ends lost 6 bases and 1 base respectively, with 12 bases between them. This CDR3 contains 15 residues. Germline CDR1 and CDR2: LNHDA and SQIVND (reference sequence). CDR3 in DNA: TGTGCCAGTAGAGGCACGGGACTGAACACCGGGGAGCTGTTTTTT. Translating it yields CASRGTGLNTGELFF.

The rearrangement joins TRBV15 to TRBJ1-5, with TRBD1 as a possible D gene (6 bases). V was pared by 7 bases and J by 1 base, with 8 bases between. This CDR3 contains 13 residues. Germline loops: CDR1 LNHNV, CDR2 YYDKDF (reference sequence). The CDR3 DNA sequence: TGTGCCACCACCAGGGGAAGCAATCAGCCCCAGCATTTT. It codes for CATTRGSNQPQHF.

With respect to this clonotype: This sequence may be a read error, since a much larger clone differs from it by one base. The genes are TRBV24-1 and TRBJ2-7; D is unresolved. Germline V lookup: CDR1 KGHDR, CDR2 SFDVKD. The V end lost 3 bases, the J end lost 4 bases, and 12 bases lay between the germline ends. This CDR3 is built from 14 residues. The CDR3 DNA reads as TGTGCCACCAGTGATAATAACGAAGTATACGAGCAGTACTTC. This encodes CATSDNNEVYEQYF.

Turning to this clonotype: One end of the junction fails to match germline, which may point to a read error. The V and J genes are TRBV9 and TRBJ2-2; D is perhaps TRBD2 (5 bases). Per germline, CDR1 SGDLS and CDR2 YYNGEE. The CDR3 runs 16 residues. For the CDR3, the DNA is TGTGCCAGCAGCGGTAAGCGGACCGCGAACGCCGGGGAGCTGTTTTTT. Translated, it gives CASSGKRTANAGELFF.

The chain uses TRBV28 and TRBJ2-7; 9 bases map to TRBD2. J was trimmed by 3 bases and V by 3 bases; bases with no gene match: 6. CDR3 length: 15 amino acids. Per germline, CDR1 MDHEN and CDR2 SYDVKM. The CDR3, as DNA: TGTGCCAGCAGTTTGGCGACTAGCGGAGACTACGAGCAGTACTTC. Translation: CASSLATSGDYEQYF.

This clonotype was seen a few times. This rearrangement joins TRBV5-1 to TRBJ2-5; 8 nucleotides agree with TRBD2. Germline CDR1 and CDR2: SGHRS and YFSETQ. The CDR3 is 16 amino acids. V was pared by 4 bases and J by 5 bases, with 13 bases of the junction left unmatched. The CDR3 DNA is TGCGCCAGCAGCAACAATACCGGGACTAGGAGCGAGACCCAGTACTTC. This sequence encodes CASSNNTGTRSETQYF. The full variable domain, with the rest looked up from reference TRBV5-1 and TRBJ2-5, is KAGVTQTPRYLIKTRGQQVTLSCSPISGHRSVSWYQQTPGQGLQFLFEYFSETQRNKGNFPGRFSGRQFSNSRSEMNVSTLELGDSALYLCASSNNTGTRSETQYFGPGTRLLVL.

The V and J genes are TRBV13 and TRBJ2-1; 7 bases fit TRBD2. The V gene's germline CDR1 is PRHDT and CDR2 FYEKMQ (reference sequence). The V gene end was trimmed by 3 bases and the J gene end by 9 bases; junction bases not matched to a gene: 17. The CDR3 extends over 17 amino acids. Written as DNA, the CDR3 is TGTGCCAGCAGCTTCCGGCCTTTTGCGGGAGCCCCGGGTGAGCAGTTCTTC. It specifies CASSFRPFAGAPGEQFF.

V and J are TRBV30 and TRBJ2-2; D unresolved. Between the trimmed V and J ends, which lost 0 bases and 0 bases, there was a span of 17 bases. This CDR3 contains 18 residues. Germline V gene lookup returns CDR1 GTSNPN and CDR2 SVGIG (reference sequence). CDR3 nucleotides: TGTGCCTGGAGTGTCCGTTTGTCCGCGCAGGCGAACACCGGGGAGCTGTTTTTT. Translation: CAWSVRLSAQANTGELFF.